These 8 T cell receptor beta chains originate from one sample sequenced in a study of blood T cell repertoires in COVID-19. The assay was immunoSEQ multiplex PCR, and TCRdb's table has in-frame clones only and misses some. This sample has about 160,000 clones; about 85% occur once, and the top ten carry about 3.3%. The sample taken for sequencing was peripheral blood. The origin of the receptors is a human donor with acute or convalescent COVID-19. The donor label of this sample is uncertain.

In this sample, this clone turned up once. This sequence joins TRBV6-5 and TRBJ1-1, with a possible D match to TRBD1 (6 bases). Germline V gives CDR1 MNHEY, CDR2 SVGAGI. V dropped 8 bases and J dropped 2 bases, with 12 bases sitting between them. CDR3 size: 13 residues. The CDR3 DNA reads as TGTGCCAGCGTCAGGGGCTTTAACACTGAAGCTTTCTTT. It encodes CASVRGFNTEAFF.

This rearrangement joins TRBV19 to TRBJ1-2; 7 nucleotides line up with TRBD1. V gave up 4 bases and J gave up 4 bases; unmatched junction bases: 6. The CDR3 is 14 amino acids. The germline gives CDR1 LNHDA, CDR2 SQIVND (reference sequence). The CDR3 nucleotides are TGTGCCAGTAGTAGAGGGGGCGCGGGCTATGGCTACACCTTC. Translated, it gives CASSRGGAGYGYTF. The full variable domain, rest sourced from reference TRBV19 and TRBJ1-2, is DGGITQSPKYLFRKEGQNVTLSCEQNLNHDAMYWYRQDPGQGLRLIYYSQIVNDFQKGDIAEGYSVSREKKESFPLTVTSAQKNPTAFYLCASSRGGAGYGYTFGSGTRLTVV.

This clone has just one count. J is TRBJ2-7 and V is TRBV5-5, with D tentatively TRBD1 (6 bases). CDR1 is SGHKS and CDR2 is YYEKEE in the germline V gene (reference sequence). V lost 0 bases to trimming and J lost 7 bases, with 8 bases between them. The CDR3 has 12 residues. The CDR3 loop is CASSLGGREQYF. DNA for the CDR3: TGTGCCAGCAGCTTGGGGGGGCGGGAGCAGTACTTC.

The chain couples TRBV7-2 to TRBJ1-5, with D uncertain. The CDR3 is made up of 13 amino acids. Trimming pared 1 base from V and 9 bases from J, leaving 10 bases between. Germline V lookup: CDR1 SGHTA, CDR2 FQGNSA. The CDR3 bases are TGTGCCAGCAGCTTAGTTCCGCCCGGGCCCCAGCATTTT. Amino acids: CASSLVPPGPQHF.

This clone was detected once. V gene TRBV5-5 combines with J gene TRBJ1-2; D gene ambiguous. Germline values: CDR1 SGHKS, CDR2 YYEKEE (reference sequence). Trimming removed 3 bases from V and 0 bases from J, with 9 bases in between. The CDR3 has 14 amino acids. CDR3 amino acids: CASSYSGSNYGYTF. The CDR3, as DNA: TGTGCCAGCAGCTACTCGGGATCTAACTATGGCTACACCTTC.

The rearrangement joins TRBV20-1 to TRBJ1-2; the D is unclear. The V and J ends lost 3 bases and 4 bases respectively, with 9 bases between them. CDR1 and CDR2 from the germline V gene are DFQATT and SNEGSKA (reference sequence). This CDR3 is built from 12 residues. CDR3 region: CSASAPVYGYTF. The CDR3 nucleotides read TGCAGTGCTAGTGCCCCGGTCTATGGCTACACCTTC.

J is TRBJ2-5 and V is TRBV21-1; TRBD2, the D gene given by the table, was not confirmed from the DNA. TRBV21-1 is listed as a pseudogene. The CDR3 spans 12 residues. CDR3 sequence (DNA): TGTGCCAGCAGCAAAGTTCGGGAGACCCAGTACTTC. Translation gives CASSKVRETQYF.

The chain uses TRBV20-1 and TRBJ1-2, with D possibly being TRBD1 (6 bases). V dropped 5 bases and J dropped 6 bases, with 10 bases sitting between them. There are 11 residues in the CDR3. CDR1 is DFQATT, CDR2 SNEGSKA, per germline (reference sequence). The CDR3 reads CSAAPGDGYTF. CDR3 nucleotide sequence: TGCAGTGCTGCCCCAGGGGATGGCTACACCTTC.